Described below is a single T cell receptor (beta chain) sequence and its context. The antigen remains undetermined. Profiled with immunoSEQ multiplex PCR; TCRdb holds only in-frame clones, not every one. The table has 60,000 to 85,000 clones, 85% seen once; the top ten hold roughly 21%. This sample was included in a study of T cell responses to AZD1222 COVID-19 vaccine. Study-level findings and limits: Females outnumbered males among donors, who were mostly white British; clonal diversity was possibly underestimated. CD4 TCRs covered the whole spike, strongest at regions 160-218 and 743-854. Just a handful of AZD1222 recipients tested seropositive at baseline.

Germline loops: CDR1 PRHDT, CDR2 FYEKMQ (reference sequence). This CDR3 spans 16 amino acids. The V gene end was trimmed by 4 bases and the J gene end by 8 bases; junction bases not matched to a gene: 16. The source material was peripheral blood, sampled on day 0 of AZD1222 vaccination. V gene TRBV13 combines with J gene TRBJ1-2; 7 bases fit TRBD1. The receptor was derived from an adult in good health. The CDR3 region is CASSSRDRSAAGGYTF. DNA for the CDR3: TGTGCCAGCAGCTCTCGGGACAGATCCGCGGCGGGAGGCTACACCTTC. The variable domain in full, completed from reference TRBV13 and TRBJ1-2, reads AAGVIQSPRHLIKEKRETATLKCYPIPRHDTVYWYQQGPGQDPQFLISFYEKMQSDKGSIPDRFSAQQFSDYHSELNMSSLELGDSALYFCASSSRDRSAAGGYTFGSGTRLTVV.